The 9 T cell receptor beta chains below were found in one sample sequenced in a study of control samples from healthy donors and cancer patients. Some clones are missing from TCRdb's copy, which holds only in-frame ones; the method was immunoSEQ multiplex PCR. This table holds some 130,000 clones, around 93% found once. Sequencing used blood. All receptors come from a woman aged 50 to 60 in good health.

Written as DNA, the CDR3 is TGTGCCAGCAGCTTGGACAGCAATCAGCCCCAGCATTTT. Its translation is CASSLDSNQPQHF. V gene TRBV7-9 combines with J gene TRBJ1-5; D unclear. This CDR3 spans 13 amino acids. The V and J ends lost 3 bases and 1 base respectively, with 4 bases between them. Germline CDR1 is SEHNR and CDR2 is FQNEAQ (reference sequence).

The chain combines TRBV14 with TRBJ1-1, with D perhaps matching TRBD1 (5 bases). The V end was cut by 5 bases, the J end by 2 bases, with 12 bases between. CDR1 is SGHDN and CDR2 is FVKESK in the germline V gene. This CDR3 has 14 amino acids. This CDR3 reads CASSVQESNTEAFF. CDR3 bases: TGTGCCAGCAGCGTACAGGAGTCTAACACTGAAGCTTTCTTT.

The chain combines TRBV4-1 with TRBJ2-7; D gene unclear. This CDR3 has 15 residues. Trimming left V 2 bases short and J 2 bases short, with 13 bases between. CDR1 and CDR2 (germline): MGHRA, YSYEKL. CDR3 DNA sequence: TGCGCCAGCAGCCAAACCCCGGGTAACACCTACGAGCAGTACTTC. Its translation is CASSQTPGNTYEQYF.

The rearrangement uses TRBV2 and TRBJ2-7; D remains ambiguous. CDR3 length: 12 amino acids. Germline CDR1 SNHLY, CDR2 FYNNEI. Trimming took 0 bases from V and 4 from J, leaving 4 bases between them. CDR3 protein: CASSEARYEQYF. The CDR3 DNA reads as TGTGCCAGCAGTGAAGCGCGGTACGAGCAGTACTTC.

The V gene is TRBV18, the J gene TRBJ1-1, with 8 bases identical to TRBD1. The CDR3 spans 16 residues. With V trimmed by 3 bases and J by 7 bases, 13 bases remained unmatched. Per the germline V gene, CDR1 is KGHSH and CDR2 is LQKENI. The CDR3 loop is CASSPGTGSTRSEAFF. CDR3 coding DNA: TGTGCCAGCTCACCTGGGACAGGCTCCACCCGGAGTGAAGCTTTCTTT. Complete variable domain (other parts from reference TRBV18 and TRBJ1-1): NAGVMQNPRHLVRRRGQEARLRCSPMKGHSHVYWYRQLPEEGLKFMVYLQKENIIDESGMPKERFSAEFPKEGPSILRIQQVVRGDSAAYFCASSPGTGSTRSEAFFGQGTRLTVV.

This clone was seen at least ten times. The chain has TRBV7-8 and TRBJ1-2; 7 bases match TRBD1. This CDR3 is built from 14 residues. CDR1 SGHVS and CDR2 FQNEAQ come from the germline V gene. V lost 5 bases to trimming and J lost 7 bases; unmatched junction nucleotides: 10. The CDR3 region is CASSQARTGRGYTF. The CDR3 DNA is TGTGCCAGCAGCCAAGCCCGGACAGGTCGTGGCTACACCTTC.

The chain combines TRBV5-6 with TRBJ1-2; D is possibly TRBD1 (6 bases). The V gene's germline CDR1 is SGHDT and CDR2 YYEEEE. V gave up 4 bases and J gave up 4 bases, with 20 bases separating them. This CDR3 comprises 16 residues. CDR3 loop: CASSRVGNQGRYGYTF. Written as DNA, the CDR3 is TGTGCCAGCAGCCGCGTCGGGAACCAGGGGCGCTATGGCTACACCTTC. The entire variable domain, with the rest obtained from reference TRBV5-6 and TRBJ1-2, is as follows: DAGVTQSPTHLIKTRGQQVTLRCSPKSGHDTVSWYQQALGQGPQFIFQYYEEEERQRGNFPDRFSGHQFPNYSSELNVNALLLGDSALYLCASSRVGNQGRYGYTFGSGTRLTVV.

CDR3 in amino acids: CASSTTWDTEAFF. Written as DNA, the CDR3 is TGTGCCAGCAGTACGACCTGGGACACTGAAGCTTTCTTT. V and J are TRBV12-3 or TRBV12-4 and TRBJ1-1, with D unresolved. V lost 5 bases, J lost 3 bases, and 10 bases lay in between. The CDR3 is made up of 13 amino acids.

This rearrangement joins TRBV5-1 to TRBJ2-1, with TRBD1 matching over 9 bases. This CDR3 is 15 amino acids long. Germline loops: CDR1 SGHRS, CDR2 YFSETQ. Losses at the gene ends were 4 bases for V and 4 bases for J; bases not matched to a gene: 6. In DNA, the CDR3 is TGCGCCAGCAGCCAGGGACAGGGATCGTACAATGAGCAGTTCTTC. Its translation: CASSQGQGSYNEQFF.